The rows below give T cell receptor beta chains drawn from one sample of a study of shared clonotypes between healthy human individuals. Sequencing used immunoSEQ multiplex PCR; TCRdb keeps in-frame clones, though not all of them. The sample includes 2 million to 2.5 million clones, more than 85% of them seen just once. The sequenced sample consisted of naive CD4+ T cells from PBMCs. All receptors derive from a young man in good health. Some clones in this sample may be carry-over from other donors' samples. Each CDR3 is given with its conserved first and last residue. The D gene is left open where the match is weak. Only some rows state a clone size, as once, few, many or a class for expanded clones.

cdr3_nt: TGTGCCAGCAGCGTCTCGCCGGGACTTAGCTACGAGCAGTACTTC
cdr3_aa: CASSVSPGLSYEQYF
d_call: -
v_call: TRBV9
clone_size: -
j_call: TRBJ2-7

cdr3_nt: TGTGCCAGCTCACCACAGTCCAGGGCCTCTGGAAACACCATATATTTT
cdr3_aa: CASSPQSRASGNTIYF
d_call: -
v_call: TRBV18
clone_size: -
j_call: TRBJ1-3

cdr3_nt: TGTGCCAGCAGCTTAGTATTTCCAGGGGGCACTGAAGCTTTCTTT
cdr3_aa: CASSLVFPGGTEAFF
d_call: TRBD1
v_call: TRBV11-2
clone_size: -
j_call: TRBJ1-1

cdr3_nt: TGCGCCAGCAGCCTTATCGGGGGCCACGAGCAGTACTTC
cdr3_aa: CASSLIGGHEQYF
d_call: -
v_call: TRBV5-1
clone_size: -
j_call: TRBJ2-7

cdr3_nt: TGTGCCAGCAGCCTACGGGTAGCGGGAGGCCTCTACGAGCAGTACTTC
cdr3_aa: CASSLRVAGGLYEQYF
d_call: TRBD2
v_call: TRBV7-2
clone_size: -
j_call: TRBJ2-7

cdr3_nt: TGTGCCACCAGCTCCCGGGGGGGACGAGGCACCGGGGAGCTGTTTTTT
cdr3_aa: CATSSRGGRGTGELFF
d_call: TRBD2
v_call: TRBV15
clone_size: -
j_call: TRBJ2-2

cdr3_nt: TGTGCCAGCAGCAAGGACTGGGTTAACACTGAAGCTTTCTTT
cdr3_aa: CASSKDWVNTEAFF
d_call: -
v_call: TRBV5-5
clone_size: -
j_call: TRBJ1-1

cdr3_nt: TGTGCCAGCACTTTAGCGGGAGCCGCCTACGAGCAGTACTTC
cdr3_aa: CASTLAGAAYEQYF
d_call: TRBD2
v_call: TRBV28
clone_size: -
j_call: TRBJ2-7

cdr3_nt: TGTGCCAGCAGTTACTCGGGGACAGGGGAGGATTTCTTT
cdr3_aa: CASSYSGTGEDFF
d_call: TRBD1
v_call: TRBV6-5
clone_size: -
j_call: TRBJ1-1

cdr3_nt: TGCGCCAGCAGCTGGGGAAAAGGACTAGCGGGAGTCGTGTTCTACGAGCAGTACTTC
cdr3_aa: CASSWGKGLAGVVFYEQYF
d_call: TRBD2
v_call: TRBV5-1
clone_size: -
j_call: TRBJ2-7

cdr3_nt: TGTGCCAGCAGCGATCCCGGCTCTGGGGCCAACGTCCTGACTTTC
cdr3_aa: CASSDPGSGANVLTF
d_call: -
v_call: TRBV7-9
clone_size: -
j_call: TRBJ2-6

cdr3_nt: TGCGCCAGCAGCCCCCGGGACTCGGTCACAGATACGCAGTATTTT
cdr3_aa: CASSPRDSVTDTQYF
d_call: -
v_call: TRBV5-1
clone_size: -
j_call: TRBJ2-3

cdr3_nt: TGCGCCAGCATGCCCGATAGAAAAGAGACCCAGTACTTC
cdr3_aa: CASMPDRKETQYF
d_call: -
v_call: TRBV10-2
clone_size: once
j_call: TRBJ2-5

cdr3_nt: TGTGCCAGCAGCTTAGCGGGAGCCCTGCAGTACGAGCAGTACTTC
cdr3_aa: CASSLAGALQYEQYF
d_call: -
v_call: TRBV7-9
clone_size: -
j_call: TRBJ2-7

cdr3_nt: TGTGCCAGCAGTGTCCGACTGGACACTGAAGCTTTCTTT
cdr3_aa: CASSVRLDTEAFF
d_call: -
v_call: TRBV6-4
clone_size: -
j_call: TRBJ1-1

cdr3_nt: TGCGCCAGCAGCCCGGGATCTGGGAACACCATATATTTT
cdr3_aa: CASSPGSGNTIYF
d_call: -
v_call: TRBV5-1
clone_size: -
j_call: TRBJ1-3

cdr3_nt: TGTGCCACCAGCAGAGGACGGACTAGCGGGGGGGATACGCAGTATTTT
cdr3_aa: CATSRGRTSGGDTQYF
d_call: TRBD2
v_call: TRBV15
clone_size: -
j_call: TRBJ2-3

cdr3_nt: TGTGCCACAAGGGGGGTTCAATACGAGCAGTACTTC
cdr3_aa: CATRGVQYEQYF
d_call: -
v_call: TRBV28
clone_size: -
j_call: TRBJ2-7

cdr3_nt: TGTGCCAGCCGGACAGGGGTTGCCACTGAAGCTTTCTTT
cdr3_aa: CASRTGVATEAFF
d_call: TRBD1
v_call: TRBV6-5
clone_size: -
j_call: TRBJ1-1

cdr3_nt: TGTGCCAGCATGTTAGTGGGGGCTGGGGCCAACGTCCTGACTTTC
cdr3_aa: CASMLVGAGANVLTF
d_call: -
v_call: TRBV6-1
clone_size: -
j_call: TRBJ2-6

cdr3_nt: TGTGCCAGCAGTTTAAGGGTTGCGAGCGGGAGGACAGATACGCAGTATTTT
cdr3_aa: CASSLRVASGRTDTQYF
d_call: TRBD2
v_call: TRBV27
clone_size: -
j_call: TRBJ2-3

cdr3_nt: TGTGCCAGCAGCCGGACTTTACTCTCCTACGAGCAGTACTTC
cdr3_aa: CASSRTLLSYEQYF
d_call: -
v_call: TRBV11-2
clone_size: -
j_call: TRBJ2-7